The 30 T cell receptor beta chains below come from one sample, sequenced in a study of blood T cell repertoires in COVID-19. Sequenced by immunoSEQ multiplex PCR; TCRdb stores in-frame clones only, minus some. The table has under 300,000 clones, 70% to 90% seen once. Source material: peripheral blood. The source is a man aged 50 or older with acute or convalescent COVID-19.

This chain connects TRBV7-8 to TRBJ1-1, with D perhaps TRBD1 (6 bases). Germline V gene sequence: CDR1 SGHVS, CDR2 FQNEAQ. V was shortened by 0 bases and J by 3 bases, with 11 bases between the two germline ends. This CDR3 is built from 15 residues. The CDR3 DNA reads TGTGCCAGCAGCTTAGCCTACAGGGAGCACACTGAAGCTTTCTTT. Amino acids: CASSLAYREHTEAFF.

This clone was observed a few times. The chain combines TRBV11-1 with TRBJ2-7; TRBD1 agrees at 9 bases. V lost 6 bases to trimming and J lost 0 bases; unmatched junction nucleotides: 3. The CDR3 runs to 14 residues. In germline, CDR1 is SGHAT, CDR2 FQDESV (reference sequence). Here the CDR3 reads CASRDRGSSYEQYF. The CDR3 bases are TGTGCCAGCAGGGACAGGGGAAGCTCCTACGAGCAGTACTTC.

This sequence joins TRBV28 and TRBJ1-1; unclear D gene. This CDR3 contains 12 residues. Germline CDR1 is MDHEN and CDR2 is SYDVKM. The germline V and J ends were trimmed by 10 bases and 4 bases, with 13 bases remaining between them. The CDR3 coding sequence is TGTGCCACCCGCCCGGGGTCCACTGAAGCTTTCTTT. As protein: CATRPGSTEAFF.

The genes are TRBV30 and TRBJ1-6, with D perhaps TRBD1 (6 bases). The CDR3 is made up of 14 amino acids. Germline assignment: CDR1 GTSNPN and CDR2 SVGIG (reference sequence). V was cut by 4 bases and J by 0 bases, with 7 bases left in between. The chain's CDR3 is CAWTGVSYNSPLHF. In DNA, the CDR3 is TGTGCCTGGACAGGGGTCTCCTATAATTCACCCCTCCACTTT.

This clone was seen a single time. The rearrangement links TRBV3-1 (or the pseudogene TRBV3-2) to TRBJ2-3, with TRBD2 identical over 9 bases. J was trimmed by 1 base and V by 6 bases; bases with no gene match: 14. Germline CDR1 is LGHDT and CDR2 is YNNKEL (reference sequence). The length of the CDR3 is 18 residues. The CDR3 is CASSPVLRTSGRTDTQYF. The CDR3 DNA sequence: TGTGCCAGCAGTCCGGTCCTGAGAACTAGCGGGCGCACAGATACGCAGTATTTT.

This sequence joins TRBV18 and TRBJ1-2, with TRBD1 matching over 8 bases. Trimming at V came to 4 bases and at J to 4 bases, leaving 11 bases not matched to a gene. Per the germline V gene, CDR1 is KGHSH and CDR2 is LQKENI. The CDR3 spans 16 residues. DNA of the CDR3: TGTGCCAGCTCACGAAGCGGGGGGGACAGGTCCTATGGCTACACCTTC. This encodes CASSRSGGDRSYGYTF. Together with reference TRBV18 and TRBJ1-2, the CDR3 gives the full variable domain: NAGVMQNPRHLVRRRGQEARLRCSPMKGHSHVYWYRQLPEEGLKFMVYLQKENIIDESGMPKERFSAEFPKEGPSILRIQQVVRGDSAAYFCASSRSGGDRSYGYTFGSGTRLTVV.

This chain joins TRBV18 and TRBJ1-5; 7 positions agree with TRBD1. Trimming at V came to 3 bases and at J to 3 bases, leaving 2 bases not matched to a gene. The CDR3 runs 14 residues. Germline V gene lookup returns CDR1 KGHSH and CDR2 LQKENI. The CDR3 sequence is CASSPTGHNQPQHF. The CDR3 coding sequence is TGTGCCAGCTCACCGACAGGGCACAATCAGCCCCAGCATTTT.

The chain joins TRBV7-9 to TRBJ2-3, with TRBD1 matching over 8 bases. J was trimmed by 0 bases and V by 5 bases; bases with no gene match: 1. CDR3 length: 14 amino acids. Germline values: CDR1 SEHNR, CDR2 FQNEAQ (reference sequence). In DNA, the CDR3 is TGTGCCAGCAGCCGGGACAGGAGCACAGATACGCAGTATTTT. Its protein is CASSRDRSTDTQYF.

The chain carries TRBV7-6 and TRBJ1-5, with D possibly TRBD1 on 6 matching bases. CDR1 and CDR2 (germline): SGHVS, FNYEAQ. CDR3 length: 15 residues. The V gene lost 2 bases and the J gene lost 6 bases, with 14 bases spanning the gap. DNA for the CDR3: TGTGCCAGCAGCTTAATTGGGGGGGGCGGTCAGCCCCAGCATTTT. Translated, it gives CASSLIGGGGQPQHF.

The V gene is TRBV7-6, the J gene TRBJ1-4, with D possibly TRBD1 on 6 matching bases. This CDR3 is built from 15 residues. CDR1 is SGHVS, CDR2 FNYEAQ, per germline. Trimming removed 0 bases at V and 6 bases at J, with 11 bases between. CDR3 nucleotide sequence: TGTGCCAGCAGCTTAGCCACGGCAGGGGATGAAAAACTGTTTTTT. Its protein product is CASSLATAGDEKLFF.

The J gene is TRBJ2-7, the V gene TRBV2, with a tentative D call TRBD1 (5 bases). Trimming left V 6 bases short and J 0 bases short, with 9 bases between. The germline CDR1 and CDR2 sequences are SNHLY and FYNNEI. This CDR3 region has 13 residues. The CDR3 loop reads CASRADISYEQYF. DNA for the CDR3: TGTGCCAGCAGGGCGGACATCTCCTACGAGCAGTACTTC. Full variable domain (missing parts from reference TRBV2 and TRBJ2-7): EPEVTQTPSHQVTQMGQEVILRCVPISNHLYFYWYRQILGQKVEFLVSFYNNEISEKSEIFDDQFSVERPDGSNFTLKIRSTKLEDSAMYFCASRADISYEQYFGPGTRLTVT.

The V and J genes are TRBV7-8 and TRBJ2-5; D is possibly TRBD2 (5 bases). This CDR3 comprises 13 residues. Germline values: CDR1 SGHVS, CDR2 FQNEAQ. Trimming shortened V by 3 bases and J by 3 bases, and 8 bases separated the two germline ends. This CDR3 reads CASSFPAEETQYF. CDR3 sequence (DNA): TGTGCCAGCAGCTTTCCAGCGGAAGAGACCCAGTACTTC.

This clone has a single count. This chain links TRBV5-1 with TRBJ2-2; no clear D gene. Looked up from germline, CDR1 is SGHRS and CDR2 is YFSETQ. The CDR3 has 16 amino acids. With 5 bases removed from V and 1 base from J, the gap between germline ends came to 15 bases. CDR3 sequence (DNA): TGCGCCAGCAGTCTTCAGGTGGGCGAGAACACCGGGGAGCTGTTTTTT. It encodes CASSLQVGENTGELFF.

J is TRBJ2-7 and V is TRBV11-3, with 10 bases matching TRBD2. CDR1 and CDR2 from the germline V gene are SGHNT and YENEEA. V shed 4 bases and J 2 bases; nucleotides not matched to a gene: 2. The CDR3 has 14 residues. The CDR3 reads CASSSSGRAYEQYF. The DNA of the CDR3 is TGTGCCAGCAGCTCCAGCGGGAGGGCCTACGAGCAGTACTTC.

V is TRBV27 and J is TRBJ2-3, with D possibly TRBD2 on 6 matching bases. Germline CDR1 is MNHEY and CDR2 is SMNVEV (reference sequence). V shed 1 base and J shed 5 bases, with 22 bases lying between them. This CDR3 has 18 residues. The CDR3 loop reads CASSLFGTSEMTRDTQYF. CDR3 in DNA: TGTGCCAGCAGTTTATTCGGGACTTCTGAAATGACGAGAGATACGCAGTATTTT.

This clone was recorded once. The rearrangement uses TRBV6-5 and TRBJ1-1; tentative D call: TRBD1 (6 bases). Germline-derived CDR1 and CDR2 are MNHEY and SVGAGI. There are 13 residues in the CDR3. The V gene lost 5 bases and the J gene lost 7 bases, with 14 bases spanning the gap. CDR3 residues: CASSRRDNDEAFF. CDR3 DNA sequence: TGTGCCAGCAGTAGACGGGACAACGATGAAGCTTTCTTT.

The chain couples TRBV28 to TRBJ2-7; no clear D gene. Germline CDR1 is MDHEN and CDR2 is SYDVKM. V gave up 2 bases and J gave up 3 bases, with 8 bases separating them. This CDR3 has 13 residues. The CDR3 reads CASSLGQIYEQYF. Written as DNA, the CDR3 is TGTGCCAGCAGTTTAGGGCAGATCTACGAGCAGTACTTC.

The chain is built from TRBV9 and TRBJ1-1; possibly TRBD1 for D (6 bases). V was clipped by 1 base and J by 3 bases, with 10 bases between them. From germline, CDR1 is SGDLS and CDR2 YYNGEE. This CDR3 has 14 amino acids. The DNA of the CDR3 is TGTGCCAGCAGCGTAACAGGGATAGACACTGAAGCTTTCTTT. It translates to CASSVTGIDTEAFF.

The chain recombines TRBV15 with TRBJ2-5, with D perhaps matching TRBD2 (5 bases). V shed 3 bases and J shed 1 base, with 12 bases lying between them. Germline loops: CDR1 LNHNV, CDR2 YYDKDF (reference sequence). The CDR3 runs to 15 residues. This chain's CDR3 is CATSSSAGRQETQYF. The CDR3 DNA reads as TGTGCCACCAGCAGTTCCGCGGGCCGCCAAGAGACCCAGTACTTC.

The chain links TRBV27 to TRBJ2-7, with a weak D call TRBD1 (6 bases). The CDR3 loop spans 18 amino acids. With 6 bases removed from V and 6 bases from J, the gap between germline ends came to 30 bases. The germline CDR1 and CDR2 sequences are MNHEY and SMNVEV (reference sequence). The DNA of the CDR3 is TGTGCCAGCAGAACCCCCTCGACAGGACCCACGTTTCATTCCGAGCAGTACTTC. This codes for CASRTPSTGPTFHSEQYF.

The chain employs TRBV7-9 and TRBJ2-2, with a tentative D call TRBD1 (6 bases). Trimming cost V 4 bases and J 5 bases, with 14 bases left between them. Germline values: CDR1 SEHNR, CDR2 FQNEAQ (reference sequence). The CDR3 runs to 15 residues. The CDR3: CASSSPGQRTGELFF. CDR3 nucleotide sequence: TGTGCCAGCAGCTCACCGGGACAAAGGACCGGGGAGCTGTTTTTT.

For the CDR3, the DNA is TGTGCCAGCAGCTTAGGTGACAACCAAGAGACCCAGTACTTC. Its translation is CASSLGDNQETQYF. The chain links TRBV7-8 to TRBJ2-5; D is uncertain. The CDR3 totals 14 residues. Trimming took 1 base from V and 0 from J, leaving 6 bases between them. CDR1 and CDR2 (germline): SGHVS, FQNEAQ.

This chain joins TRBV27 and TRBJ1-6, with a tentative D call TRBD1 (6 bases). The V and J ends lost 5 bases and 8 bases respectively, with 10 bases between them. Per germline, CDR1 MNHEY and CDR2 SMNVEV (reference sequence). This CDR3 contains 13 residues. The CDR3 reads CASSPRQDSPLHF. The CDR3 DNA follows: TGTGCCAGCAGTCCGCGACAGGATTCACCCCTCCACTTT.

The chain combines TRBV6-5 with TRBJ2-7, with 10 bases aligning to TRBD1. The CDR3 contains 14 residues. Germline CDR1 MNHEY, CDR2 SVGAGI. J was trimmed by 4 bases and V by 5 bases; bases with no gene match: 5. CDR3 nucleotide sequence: TGTGCCAGCAGTCCGACAGGGGGCGTTTACGAGCAGTACTTC. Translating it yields CASSPTGGVYEQYF.

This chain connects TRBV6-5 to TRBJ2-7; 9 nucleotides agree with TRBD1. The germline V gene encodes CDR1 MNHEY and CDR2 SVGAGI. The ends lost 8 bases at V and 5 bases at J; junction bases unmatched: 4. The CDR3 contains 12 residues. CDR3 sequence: CASRDRVHEQYF. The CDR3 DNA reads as TGTGCCAGCCGGGACAGGGTACACGAGCAGTACTTC.

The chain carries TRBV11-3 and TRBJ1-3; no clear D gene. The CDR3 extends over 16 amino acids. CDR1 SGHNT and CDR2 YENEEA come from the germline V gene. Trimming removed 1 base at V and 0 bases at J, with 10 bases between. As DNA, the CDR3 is TGTGCCAGCAGCTTAGGGACTATATTCTCTGGAAACACCATATATTTT. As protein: CASSLGTIFSGNTIYF.

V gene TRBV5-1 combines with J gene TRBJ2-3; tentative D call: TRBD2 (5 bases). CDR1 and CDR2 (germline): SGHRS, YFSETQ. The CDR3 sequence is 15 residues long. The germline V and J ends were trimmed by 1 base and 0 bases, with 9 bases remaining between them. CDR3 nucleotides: TGCGCCAGCAGCTTGAAGGAGCGGAGCACAGATACGCAGTATTTT. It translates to CASSLKERSTDTQYF. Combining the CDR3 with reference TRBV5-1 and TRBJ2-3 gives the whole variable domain KAGVTQTPRYLIKTRGQQVTLSCSPISGHRSVSWYQQTPGQGLQFLFEYFSETQRNKGNFPGRFSGRQFSNSRSEMNVSTLELGDSALYLCASSLKERSTDTQYFGPGTRLTVL.

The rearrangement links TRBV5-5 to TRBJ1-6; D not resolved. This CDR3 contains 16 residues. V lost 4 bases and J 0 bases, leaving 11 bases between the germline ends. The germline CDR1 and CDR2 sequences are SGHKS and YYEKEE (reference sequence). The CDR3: CASSRTASSYNSPLHF. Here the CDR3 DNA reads TGTGCCAGCAGCCGAACAGCAAGCTCCTATAATTCACCCCTCCACTTT. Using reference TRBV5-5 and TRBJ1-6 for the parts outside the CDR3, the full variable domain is DAGVTQSPTHLIKTRGQQVTLRCSPISGHKSVSWYQQVLGQGPQFIFQYYEKEERGRGNFPDRFSARQFPNYSSELNVNALLLGDSALYLCASSRTASSYNSPLHFGNGTRLTVT.

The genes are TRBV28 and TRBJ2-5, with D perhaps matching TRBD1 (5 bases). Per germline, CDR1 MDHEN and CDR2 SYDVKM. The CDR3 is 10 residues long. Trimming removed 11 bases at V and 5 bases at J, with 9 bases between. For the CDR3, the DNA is TGTGCCGCGTCAGGGGAGACCCAGTACTTC. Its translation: CAASGETQYF.

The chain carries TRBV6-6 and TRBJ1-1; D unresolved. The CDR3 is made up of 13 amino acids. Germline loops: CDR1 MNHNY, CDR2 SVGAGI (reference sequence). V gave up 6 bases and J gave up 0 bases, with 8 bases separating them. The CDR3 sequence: CASRASVNTEAFF. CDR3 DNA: TGTGCCAGCAGGGCATCCGTGAACACTGAAGCTTTCTTT.